A selection of T cell receptor beta chains follows, all from one sample in a study of follicular helper T cells after annual influenza vaccination. This table comes from immunoSEQ multiplex PCR, and its TCRdb copy is limited to in-frame clones, with some not included. The sample holds 7,500 to 8,500 clones, 80% to 90% seen once. The sample here was CXCR5+ CD38- circulating T follicular helper cells from blood, taken on the day of influenza vaccination. These receptors originate from an adult who received the influenza vaccine. The CDR3 runs from the conserved cysteine through the conserved F or W. The order of the fields is J gene, D gene, CDR3 length, clone size, V gene, CDR3 DNA, CDR3 protein. A D gene is named only where the DNA matches it firmly. Size is omitted from some rows. Given values are once, few, many or a class for expanded clones.

TRBJ2-3	-	14	-	TRBV9	TGTGCCAGCAGCGTAGCCCTACACACAGATACGCAGTATTTT	CASSVALHTDTQYF
TRBJ2-7	-	12	-	TRBV5-6	TGTGCCAGCAGTAAACCCGGACAGCCCACTAGGTTC	CASSKPGQPTRF
TRBJ2-3	TRBD2	16	-	TRBV7-3	TGTGCCAGCAGCTTAACGAGCGGGGCTAGCACAGATACGCAGTATTTT	CASSLTSGASTDTQYF
TRBJ2-5	TRBD2	16	-	TRBV7-3	TGTGCCAGCAGCCGCCGCGGGGGGGCAGGAATGGAGACCCAGTACTTC	CASSRRGGAGMETQYF
TRBJ1-2	TRBD1	13	-	TRBV30	TGTGCCTGGAGTAGCGGACAGGGATATGGCTACACCTTC	CAWSSGQGYGYTF
TRBJ1-5	TRBD1	15	-	TRBV10-3	TGTGCCATCAGTGAGCAGGGGACAGGCAATCAGCCCCAGCATTTT	CAISEQGTGNQPQHF
TRBJ2-3	TRBD1	14	-	TRBV4-3	TGCGCCAGCAGCCTGGACAGGAGCACAGATACGCAGTATTTT	CASSLDRSTDTQYF
TRBJ2-1	TRBD2	14	-	TRBV7-9	TGTGCCAGCAGCGTCGGCGGGGGGCCCTTCGAGCAGTTCTTC	CASSVGGGPFEQFF
TRBJ1-5	-	13	-	TRBV5-1	TGCGCCAGCAGCGGAGATCAAGGTCAGCCCCAGCATTTT	CASSGDQGQPQHF
TRBJ2-3	TRBD2	16	-	TRBV7-9	TGTGCCAGCAGCCCTATAGCGGGGGGGCGCACAGATACGCAGTATTTT	CASSPIAGGRTDTQYF
TRBJ2-3	-	12	once	TRBV6-6	TGTGCCAGCAGTTACTCGGGCGATACGCAGTATTTT	CASSYSGDTQYF
TRBJ2-3	TRBD1	14	-	TRBV30	TGTGCCTGGTCGCCGGGACAGAGCACAGATACGCAGTATTTT	CAWSPGQSTDTQYF
TRBJ1-2	-	12	-	TRBV7-6	TGTGCCAGCAGCTCCAGGGATTATGGCTACACCTTC	CASSSRDYGYTF
TRBJ2-1	-	16	-	TRBV1	TGCACCAGCAGCCCTCTTGGGCGGGGGATTTACAATGAGCAGTTCTTC	CTSSPLGRGIYNEQFF
TRBJ2-3	TRBD2	17	once	TRBV9	TGTGCCAGCAGCCCCCGGCATAGCGGGGGGGCAGCAGATACGCAGTATTTT	CASSPRHSGGAADTQYF
TRBJ1-6	-	14	-	TRBV7-2	TGTGCCAGCAGCCTCTCTGGGGCTTATTCACCCCTCCACTTT	CASSLSGAYSPLHF
TRBJ2-1	-	12	-	TRBV30	TGTGCCAGCCGGAGAGTTGAGAATGAGCAGTTCTTC	CASRRVENEQFF
TRBJ2-6	-	13	-	TRBV6-1	TGTGCCAGCCATAACTCCGGGGCCAACGTCCTGACTTTC	CASHNSGANVLTF
TRBJ2-1	-	16	-	TRBV2	TGTGCCAGCAGTGAACGGGGAATGAGCTCCTACAATGAGCAGTTCTTC	CASSERGMSSYNEQFF
TRBJ2-3	-	14	-	TRBV27	TGTGCCAGCAGTTCCAGCGGTTACACAGATACGCAGTATTTT	CASSSSGYTDTQYF
TRBJ2-7	TRBD1	13	-	TRBV30	TGTGCCTGGAACGGACAGGGGCCCTACGAGCAGTACTTC	CAWNGQGPYEQYF
TRBJ1-1	-	14	-	TRBV28	TGTGCCAGCAGGGTGAGTCGTTGGGGGACTGAAGCTTTCTTT	CASRVSRWGTEAFF
TRBJ2-3	TRBD1	14	-	TRBV7-9	TGTGCCAGCAGCCAAAGTACAGGGGGAGATACGCAGTATTTT	CASSQSTGGDTQYF
TRBJ1-4	-	16	-	TRBV7-9	TGTGCCAGCAGCTTAGGCAGGGGCGCAACTAATGAAAAACTGTTTTTT	CASSLGRGATNEKLFF
TRBJ2-7	TRBD2	15	-	TRBV10-3	TGTGCCATCAGTGACCCGGGACTAGCGGATTCCGAGCAGTACTTC	CAISDPGLADSEQYF
TRBJ1-3	TRBD1	16	-	TRBV28	TGTGCCAGCAGATATCTACAGGGGGCAGGTGGAAACACCATATATTTT	CASRYLQGAGGNTIYF
TRBJ1-2	-	14	-	TRBV6-5	TGTGCCAGCAGTCGACAGTCCCCTAACTATGGCTACACCTTC	CASSRQSPNYGYTF
TRBJ2-7	-	13	few	TRBV5-4	TGTGCCAGCAGCCCGGGACAACCCTACGAGCAGTACTTC	CASSPGQPYEQYF
TRBJ2-7	TRBD2	15	-	TRBV2	TGTGCCAGCAGTGAAATGGGACTAGCGTCCTACGAGCAGTACTTC	CASSEMGLASYEQYF
TRBJ2-5	TRBD2	13	-	TRBV10-3	TGTGCCATCAGGGCGGGAGACCAAGAGACCCAGTACTTC	CAIRAGDQETQYF
TRBJ1-3	-	16	-	TRBV4-3	TGCGCCAGCAGCCAAGATTCTTGGGGAGCTGGGAACACCATATATTTT	CASSQDSWGAGNTIYF
TRBJ2-7	-	14	-	TRBV7-5	TGTGTCAGAAGCTTAGTGGGGAGGGGTCGCGAGCAGTACTTC	CVRSLVGRGREQYF
TRBJ2-5	-	14	-	TRBV19	TGTGCCAGTAGTATACAGGGAGATCAAGAGACCCAGTACTTC	CASSIQGDQETQYF
TRBJ1-6	-	17	-	TRBV27	TGTGCCACATCACCGGGGGGGCCAGATACCTATAATTCACCCCTCCACTTT	CATSPGGPDTYNSPLHF
TRBJ2-3	TRBD2	15	once	TRBV27	TGTGCCAGCAGTTCGCGGGGGTTAAGCACAGATACGCAGTATTTT	CASSSRGLSTDTQYF
TRBJ1-2	-	14	-	TRBV5-5	TGTGCCAGCAGCTTGATGGGGGATGGCTATGGCTACACCTTC	CASSLMGDGYGYTF
TRBJ2-1	-	13	-	TRBV4-3	TGCGCCAGCAGCCAAGATTGGCAAGATGAGCAGTTCTTC	CASSQDWQDEQFF
TRBJ1-5	TRBD1	17	-	TRBV23-1	TGCGCCAGCAGTCACCGGGACAGGGCAGAAGAAAATCAGCCCCAGCATTTT	CASSHRDRAEENQPQHF
TRBJ1-1	-	14	-	TRBV4-3	TGCGCCAGCAGCCGTCAGACACGGAACACTGAAGCTTTCTTT	CASSRQTRNTEAFF
TRBJ1-4	-	16	-	TRBV18	TGTGCCAGCTCACCTCCGAGTGGACCCACTAATGAAAAACTGTTTTTT	CASSPPSGPTNEKLFF
TRBJ1-2	-	16	-	TRBV5-6	TGTGCCAGCAGCTTGGTTGGGACCGAGTCTAACTATGGCTACACCTTC	CASSLVGTESNYGYTF
TRBJ2-3	TRBD2	16	-	TRBV5-8	TGTGCCAGCAGCTTGGACGGCGGGGGGGCCGGGGATACGCAGTATTTT	CASSLDGGGAGDTQYF
TRBJ1-1	-	13	-	TRBV11-2	TGTGCCAGCAGGAGGCAACCGAACACTGAAGCTTTCTTT	CASRRQPNTEAFF
TRBJ1-1	-	13	few	TRBV2	TGTGCCAGCAGTGTTACCTTGAACACTGAAGCTTTCTTT	CASSVTLNTEAFF
TRBJ2-6	-	18	once	TRBV7-2	TGTGCCAGCAGCTTAAATTTGGTAGGGGCTTCTGGGGCCAACGTCCTGACTTTC	CASSLNLVGASGANVLTF
TRBJ1-4	-	16	-	TRBV28	TGTGCCAGCTGGGAGGGGGGGATTCCAACTAATGAAAAACTGTTTTTT	CASWEGGIPTNEKLFF
TRBJ1-2	-	16	-	TRBV19	TGTGCCAGTAGTTTGACCCTCGGGACGGTTATTTATGGCTACACCTTC	CASSLTLGTVIYGYTF
TRBJ1-2	-	15	-	TRBV6-1	TGTGCCAGCAGCCAGAGGTCCTGGGGTTTAGAGGGCTACACCTTC	CASSQRSWGLEGYTF
TRBJ1-1	-	14	-	TRBV6-5	TGTGCCAGCCGACGACCGCCTCTGAACACTGAAGCTTTCTTT	CASRRPPLNTEAFF
TRBJ2-1	TRBD2	15	-	TRBV5-4	TGTGCCAGCAGCGGGGGGGGTTCTACGTACAATGAGCAGTTCTTC	CASSGGGSTYNEQFF
TRBJ1-1	TRBD1	17	-	TRBV18	TGTGCCAGCTCACAGGGACAGGGGCTGGCTGGAGACACTGAAGCTTTCTTT	CASSQGQGLAGDTEAFF